This T cell receptor beta chain was identified in a study of T cells in localized non-small cell lung cancer. This CDR3 has 15 amino acids. TCRdb keeps only in-frame clones here, not all; method: immunoSEQ multiplex PCR. This table has some 4,500 clones, approximately 29% appearing once. This clonotype was obtained from a man aged 40-75 years with stage III squamous cell lung carcinoma. The input for sequencing was lung tumor tissue, taken before any cancer treatment. The chain recombines TRBV7-5 with TRBJ2-3. TRBV7-5 is tagged as a pseudogene. The CDR3 reads CASSLVLQSTDTQYF. The CDR3 coding sequence is TGTGCCAGCAGCTTGGTTCTACAAAGCACAGATACGCAGTATTTT.